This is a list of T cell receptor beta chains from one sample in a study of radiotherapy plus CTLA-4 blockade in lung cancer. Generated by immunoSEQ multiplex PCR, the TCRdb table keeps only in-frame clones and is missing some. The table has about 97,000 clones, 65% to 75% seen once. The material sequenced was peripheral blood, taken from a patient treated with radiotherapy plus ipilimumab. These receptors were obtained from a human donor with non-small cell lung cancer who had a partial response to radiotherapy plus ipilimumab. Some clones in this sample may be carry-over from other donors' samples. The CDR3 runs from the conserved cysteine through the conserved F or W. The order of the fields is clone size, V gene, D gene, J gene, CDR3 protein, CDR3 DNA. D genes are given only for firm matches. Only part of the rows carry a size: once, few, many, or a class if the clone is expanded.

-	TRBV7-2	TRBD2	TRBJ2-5	CASSFRGGGETQYF	TGTGCCAGCAGCTTCCGGGGGGGCGGGGAGACCCAGTACTTC
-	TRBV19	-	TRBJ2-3	CASSIDRVNTQYF	TGTGCCAGTAGTATAGATCGCGTAAATACGCAGTATTTT
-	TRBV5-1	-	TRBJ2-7	CASSPYTNYEQYF	TGCGCCAGCAGTCCGTATACTAACTACGAGCAGTACTTC
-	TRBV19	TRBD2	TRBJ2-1	CAIGLAGGSEQFF	TGTGCCATTGGACTAGCGGGAGGCAGTGAGCAGTTCTTC
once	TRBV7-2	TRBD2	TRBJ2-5	CASGGGPVTQYF	TGTGCCAGCGGCGGGGGGCCGGTGACCCAGTACTTC
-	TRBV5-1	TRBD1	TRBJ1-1	CASSLGGGSTEAFF	TGCGCCAGCAGCTTGGGAGGGGGCAGCACTGAAGCTTTCTTT
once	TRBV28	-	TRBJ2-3	CASRDFGKGVTHTQYF	TGTGCCAGCAGAGACTTTGGGAAGGGGGTAACGCATACGCAGTATTTT
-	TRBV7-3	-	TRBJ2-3	CASSLWARDTDTQYF	TGTGCCAGCAGCTTATGGGCCCGAGACACAGATACGCAGTATTTT
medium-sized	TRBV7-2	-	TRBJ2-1	CASSGGGPRNEQFF	TGTGCCAGCAGCGGGGGGGGGCCTCGCAATGAGCAGTTCTTC
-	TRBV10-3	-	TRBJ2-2	CAISEQDPGELFF	TGTGCCATCAGTGAGCAGGATCCCGGGGAGCTGTTTTTT
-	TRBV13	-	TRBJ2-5	CASSRWEGGETQYF	TGTGCCAGCAGCCGATGGGAGGGGGGGGAGACCCAGTACTTC
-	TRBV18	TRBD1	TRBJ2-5	CASSGRQGTQETQYF	TGTGCCAGCTCTGGTCGACAGGGGACCCAAGAGACCCAGTACTTC
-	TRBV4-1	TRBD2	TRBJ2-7	CASSLFPPSGSSYEQYF	TGCGCCAGCAGCCTTTTTCCCCCTAGCGGGAGCTCCTACGAGCAGTACTTC
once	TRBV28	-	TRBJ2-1	CASSFLGGQTKPYNEQFF	TGTGCCAGCAGTTTTTTGGGGGGACAGACTAAGCCCTACAATGAGCAGTTCTTC
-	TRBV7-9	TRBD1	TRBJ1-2	CASSFGSGGNGYTF	TGTGCCAGCAGCTTTGGGTCAGGGGGCAATGGCTACACCTTC
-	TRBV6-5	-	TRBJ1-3	CASSQASGYGNTIYF	TGTGCCAGCAGCCAAGCATCAGGGTACGGAAACACCATATATTTT
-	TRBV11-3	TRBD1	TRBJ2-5	CASSLGQASETQYF	TGTGCCAGCAGCCTGGGACAGGCGTCAGAGACCCAGTACTTC
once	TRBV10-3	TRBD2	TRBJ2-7	CAITSGSSYEQYF	TGTGCCATCACTAGCGGATCCTCCTACGAGCAGTACTTC
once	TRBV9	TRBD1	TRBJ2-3	CASSQKTGGVADTQYF	TGTGCCAGCAGCCAAAAGACAGGGGGTGTCGCAGATACGCAGTATTTT
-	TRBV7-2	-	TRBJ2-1	CASTQRRGSSYNEQFF	TGTGCCAGCACCCAACGGCGCGGTAGCTCCTACAATGAGCAGTTCTTC
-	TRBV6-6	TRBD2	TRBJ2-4	CASILSGAKNIQYF	TGTGCCAGCATCCTTAGCGGGGCCAAAAACATTCAGTACTTC
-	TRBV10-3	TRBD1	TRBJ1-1	CAISPRQGREGTEAFF	TGTGCCATCAGTCCTAGACAGGGTCGAGAGGGCACTGAAGCTTTCTTT
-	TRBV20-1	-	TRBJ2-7	CSARAGYEQYF	TGCAGTGCTAGAGCCGGCTACGAGCAGTACTTC
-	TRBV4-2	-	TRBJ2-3	CASSHSRVDTQYF	TGTGCCAGCAGCCATTCCAGGGTAGATACGCAGTATTTT
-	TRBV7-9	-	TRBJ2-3	CASSGLGGTDTQYF	TGTGCCAGCAGCGGACTTGGAGGCACAGATACGCAGTATTTT
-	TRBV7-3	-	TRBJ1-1	CASSFATNTEAFF	TGTGCCAGCAGCTTCGCCACAAACACTGAAGCTTTCTTT
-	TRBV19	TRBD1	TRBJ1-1	CASSSGQGGTEAFF	TGTGCCAGTAGTTCCGGACAGGGGGGTACTGAAGCTTTCTTT
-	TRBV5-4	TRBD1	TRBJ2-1	CASSLDRGPYNEQFF	TGTGCCAGCAGCTTGGACAGGGGGCCCTACAATGAGCAGTTCTTC
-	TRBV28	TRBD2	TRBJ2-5	CASSTRPGGETQYF	TGTGCCAGCAGTACTCGCCCGGGGGGAGAGACCCAGTACTTC
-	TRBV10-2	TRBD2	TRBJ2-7	CASRTSGAAYEQYF	TGCGCCAGCAGGACTAGCGGAGCCGCCTACGAGCAGTACTTC
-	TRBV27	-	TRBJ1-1	CASSPTFSRHHSEAFF	TGTGCCAGCAGTCCAACTTTTTCACGACACCACTCTGAAGCTTTCTTT
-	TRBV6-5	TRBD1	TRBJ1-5	CASSYSGTGNQPQHF	TGTGCCAGCAGTTACTCGGGGACAGGCAATCAGCCCCAGCATTTT
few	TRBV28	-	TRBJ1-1	CASSLRSEAFF	TGTGCCAGCAGTTTGCGGTCAGAAGCTTTCTTT
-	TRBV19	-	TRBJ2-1	CASSRGASSYNEQFF	TGTGCCAGTAGCCGAGGAGCTAGCTCCTACAATGAGCAGTTCTTC
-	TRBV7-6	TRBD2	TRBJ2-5	CASTLAGLAEETQYF	TGTGCCAGCACCCTAGCCGGACTAGCGGAAGAGACCCAGTACTTC
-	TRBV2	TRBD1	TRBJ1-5	CASSEPGGRGNQPQHF	TGTGCCAGCAGTGAACCAGGGGGCAGGGGCAATCAGCCCCAGCATTTT
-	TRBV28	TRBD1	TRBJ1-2	CASRTGGAGNYGYTF	TGTGCCAGCAGGACAGGGGGCGCCGGAAACTATGGCTACACCTTC
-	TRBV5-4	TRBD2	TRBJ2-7	CASSLPAGGGVGEQYF	TGTGCCAGCAGCTTGCCAGCGGGAGGGGGGGTAGGCGAGCAGTACTTC
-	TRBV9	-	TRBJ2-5	CASSVGVGTLLYQETQYF	TGTGCCAGCAGCGTGGGTGTCGGGACTCTGTTGTACCAAGAGACCCAGTACTTC
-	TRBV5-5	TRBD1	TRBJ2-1	CASSLIQGAQDEQFF	TGTGCCAGCAGCTTGATACAGGGGGCGCAGGATGAGCAGTTCTTC
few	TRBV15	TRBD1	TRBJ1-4	CATSRDFGTGGNEKLFF	TGTGCCACCAGCAGAGATTTTGGGACAGGGGGTAATGAAAAACTGTTTTTT
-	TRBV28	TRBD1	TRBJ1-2	CASSGGGGRQGPPYGYTF	TGTGCCAGCAGTGGGGGTGGGGGGAGACAGGGCCCTCCCTATGGCTACACCTTC
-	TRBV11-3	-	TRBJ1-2	CASRGAGPANYGYTF	TGTGCCAGCAGAGGCGCGGGCCCCGCTAACTATGGCTACACCTTC
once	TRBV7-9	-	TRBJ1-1	CASSRPGTNTEAFF	TGTGCCAGCAGCCGCCCGGGTACGAACACTGAAGCTTTCTTT
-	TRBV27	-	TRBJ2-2	CASRPQQNTGELFF	TGTGCCAGCAGACCCCAACAGAACACCGGGGAGCTGTTTTTT
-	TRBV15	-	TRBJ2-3	CATSHRLAADTQYF	TGTGCCACCAGCCATCGATTAGCGGCAGATACGCAGTATTTT
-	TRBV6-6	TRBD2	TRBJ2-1	CASSPPGLVNEQFF	TGTGCCAGCAGTCCGCCGGGACTAGTCAATGAGCAGTTCTTC
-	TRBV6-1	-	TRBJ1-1	CASSETPGLEAFF	TGTGCCAGCAGTGAAACGCCGGGACTCGAAGCTTTCTTT
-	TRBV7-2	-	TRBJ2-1	CASSLEAGYNEQFF	TGTGCCAGCAGCTTAGAGGCAGGGTACAATGAGCAGTTCTTC
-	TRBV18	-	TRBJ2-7	CASSQVGLLGEQYF	TGTGCCAGCTCCCAAGTCGGACTGCTAGGCGAGCAGTACTTC
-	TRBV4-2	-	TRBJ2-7	CASSQAGANSYEQYF	TGTGCCAGCAGCCAGGCAGGGGCTAACTCCTACGAGCAGTACTTC
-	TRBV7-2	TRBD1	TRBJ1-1	CASSPFRGTGGTEAFF	TGTGCCAGCAGCCCCTTCAGGGGGACAGGGGGCACTGAAGCTTTCTTT
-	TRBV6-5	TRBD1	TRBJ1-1	CASSYGTGGNTEAFF	TGTGCCAGCAGTTACGGGACAGGGGGGAACACTGAAGCTTTCTTT
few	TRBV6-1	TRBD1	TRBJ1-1	CASRRNGQGIFEAFF	TGTGCCAGCAGGAGAAACGGACAGGGCATATTTGAAGCTTTCTTT
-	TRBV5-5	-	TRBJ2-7	CASSLAVGGETYEQYF	TGTGCCAGCAGCTTGGCCGTCGGTGGAGAGACCTACGAGCAGTACTTC